A selection of T cell receptor beta chains follows, all from one sample in a study of tumor and adjacent non-tumor tissue in lung cancer. From the multiplex PCR reads, TCRdb called clonotypes with MiXCR, one entry per CDR3 protein. The profile shows more than 120,000 distinct CDR3 sequences, 66% of them singletons. The sequenced material came from lung tumor tissue. Receptors originate from a man in his 60s with small cell lung cancer. The CDR3 runs from the conserved cysteine through the conserved F or W. Fields, in order: V gene, J gene, clone size, D gene, CDR3 protein, CDR3 DNA. A D gene is named only where the DNA matches it firmly. Clone size is given for some rows only: seen once, a few or many times, or a class if the clone is expanded.

>TRBV29-1|TRBJ2-3|few|TRBD1
CSGTGQGITDTQYF
TGCAGCGGTACGGGACAGGGGATCACAGATACGCAGTATTTT
>TRBV20-1|TRBJ2-2|.|.
CIAAGSNTGVLFF
TGCATTGCTGCAGGCTCGAACACCGGGGTGCTGTTTTTT
>TRBV11-1|TRBJ2-5|many|TRBD1
CASSSGQGRETQYF
TGTGCCAGCAGCTCGGGACAGGGGCGAGAGACCCAGTACTTC
>TRBV6-1|TRBJ2-6|once|TRBD2
CLSSISGRGANVLIF
TGTCTCAGCAGTATCAGCGGGAGGGGGGCCAACGTCCTGATTTTC
>TRBV4-1|TRBJ1-6|many|.
CASSQKPQGSSPLHF
TGCGCCAGCAGCCAAAAGCCTCAGGGAAGTTCACCCCTCCACTTT
>TRBV10-3|TRBJ1-2|many|.
CAISDLGQSYGYTF
TGTGCCATCAGTGATCTTGGACAAAGCTATGGCTACACCTTC
>TRBV12-3/TRBV12-4|TRBJ2-7|.|.
CASSFRGVVGTNEQYF
TGTGCCAGCAGTTTTAGGGGTGTGGTGGGAACGAACGAGCAGTACTTC
>TRBV6-6|TRBJ2-6|.|.
CAGSYSSGANVLTF
TGTGCCGGCAGTTACTCCTCTGGGGCCAACGTCCTGACTTTC
>TRBV5-1|TRBJ1-1|.|TRBD1
CASSVVQGMNTEAFF
TGTGCCAGCAGCGTGGTACAGGGGATGAACACTGAAGCTTTCTTT
>TRBV12-3/TRBV12-4|TRBJ2-7|.|.
CASSFHEGCEQYF
TGTGCCAGCAGTTTTCATGAGGGCTGCGAACAGTACTTC
>TRBV12-3/TRBV12-4|TRBJ2-5|.|.
CASSRDHDSEETQYF
TGTGCCAGCAGTAGAGATCACGACAGCGAAGAGACCCAGTACTTC
>TRBV11-2|TRBJ2-1|.|TRBD2
CASNHRGGTSGSSEQFF
TGTGCCAGCAATCACAGGGGTGGGACTAGCGGGAGTAGTGAGCAGTTCTTC
>TRBV20-1|TRBJ2-7|many|TRBD2
CSAIQSIAGGLGQYF
TGCAGTGCTATACAGTCAATAGCGGGAGGGCTCGGGCAGTACTTC
>TRBV6-5|TRBJ2-1|.|TRBD2
CASSHRGLAGVENEQFF
TGTGCCAGCAGCCACCGGGGACTAGCGGGAGTCGAAAATGAGCAGTTCTTC
>TRBV6-5|TRBJ1-1|.|.
CVSSYWGLETEAFF
TGTGTCAGCAGCTATTGGGGGCTAGAGACTGAAGCTTTCTTT
>TRBV20-1|TRBJ2-7|.|.
CNARDLSGYEQYF
TGCAATGCTAGAGATCTAAGTGGCTACGAGCAGTACTTC
>TRBV5-1|TRBJ1-1|.|.
CASSSGPDTEAFF
TGCGCCAGCAGCTCGGGGCCAGACACTGAAGCTTTCTTT
>TRBV11-2|TRBJ2-4|.|TRBD2
CASSLVGTSSGIQYF
TGTGCCAGCAGCTTAGTAGGGACTAGTTCGGGCATTCAGTACTTC
>TRBV20-1|TRBJ2-7|few|TRBD2
CSATGVRTSGPLFSYEQYF
TGCAGTGCTACAGGTGTAAGGACTAGCGGGCCGTTATTCTCCTACGAGCAGTACTTC
>TRBV5-4|TRBJ1-1|.|.
CARSLDVVGNTEAFF
TGTGCCAGGAGCTTGGACGTGGTTGGGAACACTGAAGCTTTCTTT
>TRBV12-3/TRBV12-4|TRBJ1-5|.|TRBD1
CASSLAGGSNQHQHF
TGTGCCAGCAGTCTCGCAGGGGGAAGCAATCAGCACCAGCATTTT
>TRBV11-2|TRBJ2-1|.|TRBD1
CASNLVRSPDRVMNVQFF
TGTGCCAGCAACTTAGTTCGGTCCCCGGACAGGGTTATGAATGTGCAGTTCTTC
>TRBV10-2|TRBJ2-1|.|.
CASRTRGVDDEQFF
TGCGCCAGCAGGACTAGGGGTGTTGACGATGAGCAGTTCTTC
>TRBV20-1|TRBJ2-1|.|TRBD2
CSARQIAGGSGEQFF
TGTAGTGCCAGACAAATAGCGGGAGGGAGCGGTGAGCAGTTCTTC
>TRBV12-3/TRBV12-4|TRBJ2-3|many|.
CASRYNRRGTDTQYF
TGTGCCAGCAGATACAACAGAAGGGGAACAGATACGCAGTATTTT
>TRBV11-2|TRBJ2-1|.|TRBD2
CASGGTSGSDGQFF
TGTGCTAGCGGGGGGACTAGCGGGTCCGATGGGCAGTTCTTC
>TRBV11-2|TRBJ2-5|.|.
CASRLLDRLGETQNF
TGTGCCAGCAGACTCCTTGACAGGTTGGGAGAGACCCAGAACTTC
>TRBV6-2/TRBV6-3|TRBJ1-5|.|.
CASSSGDGNQSQHF
TGTGCCAGCAGTTCGGGGGACGGCAATCAGTCCCAGCATTTT
>TRBV29-1|TRBJ1-2|.|.
CSVVDSHLGYGYTF
TGCAGCGTTGTGGACAGTCATCTTGGCTATGGCTACACCTTC
>TRBV6-6|TRBJ2-5|.|.
CASSFSCGETQYF
TGTGCCAGCAGTTTTAGTTGTGGAGAGACCCAGTACTTC
>TRBV28|TRBJ2-7|few|TRBD1
CASSIPGQGSYEQYF
TGTGCCAGCAGTATTCCGGGACAGGGGTCCTACGAGCAGTACTTC
>TRBV7-3|TRBJ2-3|.|.
CASSLDSRSTDTQYF
TGTGCCAGCAGCTTAGATAGCCGAAGCACAGATACGCAGTATTTT
>TRBV12-3/TRBV12-4|TRBJ2-5|.|.
CTSSFGGLAQYF
TGTACCAGCAGTTTTGGGGGTTTGGCCCAGTACTTC
>TRBV29-1|TRBJ2-7|.|TRBD2
CSVIAGGSHEQYF
TGCAGCGTGATAGCGGGAGGGTCCCATGAGCAGTACTTC
>TRBV6-6|TRBJ2-7|.|.
CASSPMVVYGQEVYELYF
TGTGCCAGCAGTCCAATGGTCGTGTACGGTCAGGAGGTCTACGAGCTGTACTTC
>TRBV12-1|TRBJ2-2|.|.
CASSLTDSGNTGELFF
TGTGCCAGCAGCCTAACTGATTCGGGTAACACCGGGGAGTTGTTTTTT
>TRBV20-1|TRBJ2-1|.|.
CSARGVSYNEQFF
TGCAGTGCTAGAGGGGTTAGTTACAATGAGCAGTTCTTC
>TRBV5-6|TRBJ1-1|few|.
CASTGGRMNTEAFF
TGTGCCAGCACCGGCGGGCGAATGAACACTGAAGCTTTCTTT
>TRBV19|TRBJ1-2|.|TRBD1
CASSTGQGSGGYTF
TGTGCCAGTAGTACGGGACAGGGGTCGGGGGGCTACACCTTC
>TRBV5-4|TRBJ2-1|many|TRBD2
CASSLRRRREAMDEQFF
TGTGCCAGCAGCTTAAGGAGGAGGCGGGAGGCGATGGATGAGCAGTTCTTC